This T cell receptor (beta chain) was retrieved from a study of cytomegalovirus exposure and HLA in healthy donors. Across the study: Early on, a data release was issued that held roughly 86 million unique TCRs from HLA-typed donors.

About this clone: Its antigen is undetermined.

General study results and limits: A later analysis showed TCR association rates differing by HLA locus, peaking at DRB1 and lowest at HLA-C. Most TCR sequences showed up rarely, but some public TCRs showed up in many donors.

The CDR3 extends over 15 amino acids. The V end lost 0 bases, the J end lost 10 bases, and 16 bases lay between the germline ends. Germline CDR1 is WNHNN and CDR2 is SYGVQD (reference sequence). PCR primers comprised 60 Vbeta and 13 Jbeta primers. Sequencing used immunoSEQ multiplex PCR; TCRdb keeps in-frame clones, though not all of them. Recorded for this sample: 190,000 or so clones. Donors sampled were nominally healthy, though unrecorded immune exposures were likely. The V and J genes are TRBV10-1 and TRBJ2-1, with TRBD1 as a possible D gene (6 bases). The source material was PBMCs. The receptor was isolated from a boy between 10 and 17 years old in good health and CMV-seronegative. CDR3 nucleotides: TGCGCCAGCAGTGAGTCCCGGAACAGGGAAACCGAGCAGTTCTTC. Its translation is CASSESRNRETEQFF.